This T cell receptor beta chain was captured by sequencing in a study of T cell responses to AZD1222 COVID-19 vaccine (dated by TCRdb to about 2021). General notes on the study: TCR sequencing was performed for some 250 trial participants, of whom about 210 were given two doses of AZD1222 and around 25 were given two doses of MenACWY control vaccine. Trial participants were enrolled into age subgroups of 18-55, 56-69 and 70-plus years, which contained about 150, 27 and 61 TCR-sequenced participants, respectively.

The time point label, as the study defines it: baseline before first vaccination. The treatment or condition label for this specimen denotes: meningococcal conjugate vaccine given as trial control. Samples from vaccinated people were obtained from the UK trials COV001 and COV002, which included a single-blind randomized controlled phase 2/3 trial of AZD1222 (ChAdOx1 nCoV-19) in healthy adults. For TCRbeta chain sequencing, PBMC samples were collected from trial participants at day 0 and at day 28 after the second dose. V loses 7 bases of germline sequence and J loses 0 bases, and the interval between the two ends is 15 bases. Looking up the germline V gene (reference sequence) yields CDR1 MNHNY and CDR2 SVGAGI. The cysteine opens and the phenylalanine closes a CDR3 of 15 amino acids. Left in the record is the CDR3 DNA by itself, 45 bases read in frame from the first base. Findings and caveats that apply to the study as a whole: The whole spike protein was spanned by vaccine-associated CD4 TCRs, and dominant responses were seen in regions 160-218 and 743-854. Participants were mostly white British, with more females than males. The authors suggested clonal diversity may have been underestimated. Reportedly, close to half of the unique spike-specific TCRs recognized epitopes lying outside the regions that are mutated in the B.1.351 and B.1.1.7 variants. No day 14 peak-response samples were available, so repertoires were characterized only after the peak T cell response. Conclusions about previously exposed vaccinees were limited because only 5 or 6 AZD1222 recipients were SARS-CoV-2 seropositive at baseline. In the small 56-69-year group, the increase in depth fell short of significance, most likely because of low power. Spike-specific TCR breadth and depth rose significantly after two AZD1222 doses compared with day 0 and with MenACWY recipients.

The CDR3 regions of human TCRbeta chains were analyzed by immunosequencing. The paper's processing steps were these. TCRs in the repertoires were compared against a reference library of SARS-CoV-2-specific TCRs that had been generated with the MIRA antigen-specificity platform. Breadth meant the fraction of unique TCRs that were SARS-CoV-2-associated, whereas depth meant the fraction of total T cells that were SARS-CoV-2-associated. Using the MIRA data, every spike-specific TCR was mapped to the spike region that the TCR reacted to and assigned to either a CD4 or a CD8 class. Log10-transformed breadth and depth values were compared by one-way ANOVA with Sidak's multiple comparisons tests. Sourced from immuneACCESS, this table was stored by TCRdb with only in-frame sequences that have V and J called. A share of the clones is absent; for the studies checked, an unresolved V gene accounts for under half, and the remainder has no known explanation. The DNA gave D and trimming, while V, J and clone size come from that table. Recorded for this sample are approximately 120,000 clones; roughly 88% of them occurred a single time. About 4.1% of the sample goes to the ten largest clones.

With respect to this clone: Its cognate antigen has yet to be identified. It has no much larger one-base neighbor in the sample; base qualities were not kept.

The chain was built from TRBV6-6 and TRBJ1-2, with the D segment identity uncertain. This clonotype originated in an adult in good health. Sequenced here: peripheral blood, sampled on day 0 of MenACWY control vaccination. The nucleotide sequence is given as TGTGCCAGCACAACCCCCGGCCAGGCTAACTATGGCTACACCTTC. Translated, this is CASTTPGQANYGYTF.